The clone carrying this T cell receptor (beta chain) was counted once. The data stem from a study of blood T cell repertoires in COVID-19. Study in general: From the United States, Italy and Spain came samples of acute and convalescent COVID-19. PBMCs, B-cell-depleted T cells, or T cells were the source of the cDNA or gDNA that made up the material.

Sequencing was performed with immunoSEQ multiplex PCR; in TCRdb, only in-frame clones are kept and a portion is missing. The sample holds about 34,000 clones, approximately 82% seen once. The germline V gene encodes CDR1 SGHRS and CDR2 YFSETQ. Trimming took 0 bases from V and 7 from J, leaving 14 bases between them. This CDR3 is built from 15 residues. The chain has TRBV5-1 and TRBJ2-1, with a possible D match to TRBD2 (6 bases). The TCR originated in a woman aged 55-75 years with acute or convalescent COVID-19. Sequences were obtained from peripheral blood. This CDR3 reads CASSLGWGAGNEQFF. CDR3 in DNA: TGCGCCAGCAGCTTGGGCTGGGGCGCGGGGAATGAGCAGTTCTTC.